The source of this T cell receptor (beta chain) is a study of T-cell memory formation after mild COVID-19 (dated by TCRdb to 2020 to 2023). For the study in its entirety: Most TCR sequence clusters were specific to one of the two donors. T-cell clones expanding and contracting after mild COVID-19 in a couple of donors were tracked by longitudinal TCRalpha and TCRbeta repertoire sequencing. Two young, previously healthy adult volunteers, one female and one male, were included in the cohort. Results and caveats for the whole study, not just this receptor: The study included only a couple of mild cases, and larger cohorts that include severe cases with pre-infection samples were judged to be necessary. Some responding clones were detected in pre-infection memory, which suggested that pre-existing cross-reactive memory T cells had joined the SARS-CoV-2 response. Clones contracting from day 15 to 85 had balanced CD4/CD8 phenotypes, while a second wave expanding from day 15 to 37 was biased towards CD4+. Contracting CD4+ clones were found mainly in CM and EM memory subsets, while CD8+ clones were enriched in EMRA. SARS-CoV-2 specificity was not confirmed for the second-wave clones peaking on day 37.

The sample was run on an Illumina NovaSeq 6000. TCRalpha and TCRbeta cDNA libraries were constructed by 5'RACE with constant-segment primers, with sample barcodes and unique molecular identifiers being introduced. Trizol reagent was used to extract RNA from every sample. Libraries were amplified in two PCR steps, with a second sample barcode and Illumina TruSeq adapters added in the second step. The libraries were sequenced on an Illumina NovaSeq using 2 x 150 bp paired-end reads. In the authors' own workflow: The reads were demultiplexed and collapsed into UMI-guided consensus sequences using migec v1.2.7. Using mixcr v2.1.11, the UMI consensuses were aligned to TRA and TRB V and J templates and assembled into clonotypes. A clonotype was counted as expanded or contracted only if both edgeR and NoisET called the change significant, with noise models trained on biological replicates. For edgeR calls, the thresholds were a false discovery rate-adjusted p below 0.01 and a log2 fold-change of 1. As an exploratory analysis of dynamics, max-normalized trajectories of the 1000 most abundant clonotypes were examined with PCA combined with hierarchical clustering. The CD4 or CD8 phenotype of responding clones was assigned using the separately sequenced CD4+ and CD8+ repertoires. The public sequencing data were trimmed at Q25 with fastp and processed into clonotypes with MiXCR by TCRdb, which kept only in-frame beta chains. When rows share a CDR3 protein, they turn into one entry using the most common DNA and genes. The V and J calls shown here were made by TCRdb, not taken from the authors' results. Across this sample there are about 360,000 distinct CDR3 sequences, with 14% seen only once. 22% of the sample lies in the top ten.

Ficoll-Paque density gradient centrifugation was used to isolate PBMCs. Taken from cysteine to phenylalanine, the CDR3 has 14 residues. The sequence is cut down to CDR3 DNA, 42 bases in frame from base 1. Here V drops 3 bases and J drops 6 bases, and the junction holds 2 bases not matched to any gene. From the germline V gene, CDR1 is MGHRA and CDR2 is YSYEKL. Concerning this clonotype: What this receptor recognizes is not known. Nothing much larger sits one base from this clone, and base qualities are not available.

This chain joins TRBV4-1 to TRBJ2-2; the central 9 bases match TRBD1. Input material: PBMCs or a T cell subset sorted from them (not recorded which). This TCR was sampled from a man aged 18 to 29 who had mild COVID-19 (a few samples of this study predate the infection). The sample titles of this study are shuffled in the database, so cell type and time point are left out; the donor was told from shared clones. The DNA reads TGCGCCAGCAGCCAGACAGGGGGTGCCGGGGAGCTGTTTTTT. This gives the protein CASSQTGGAGELFF.